This TCR beta chain was recorded in a study of T cells in Graves' hyperthyroidism and ophthalmopathy. Lactation, pregnancy, other autoimmune disease or uncontrolled infection excluded patients. This clonotype was detected ten times or more. Template material for amplifying TCR beta CDR3 regions consisted of RNA transcripts. A first-round RT-PCR of the TCR CDR3 used the HTBI primer set. MiXCR was run by TCRdb on the multiplex PCR reads, yielding one entry per CDR3 protein. The sample consists of around 190,000 distinct CDR3 sequences, about a sixth of them appearing once. Germline-derived CDR1 and CDR2 are SGHNT and YENEEA. CDR3 length equals 15 residues. V dropped 4 bases and J dropped 4; count of bases not matched to a gene: 3.

The source material was blood. The rearrangement links TRBV11-3 to TRBJ2-2; 10 nucleotides agree with TRBD1. This TCR came from a woman between 50 and 59 years old with Graves' hyperthyroidism. The CDR3 here is CASSSGTGVTGELFF. Here the CDR3 DNA reads TGTGCCAGCAGCTCCGGGACAGGGGTCACCGGGGAGCTGTTTTTT.